Below are 26 T cell receptor beta chains sequenced from a single sample in a study of technical replicates of blood from a handful of donors. The table came from immunoSEQ multiplex PCR; TCRdb's copy has only in-frame clones and leaves some out. This table holds 75,000 to 95,000 clones, 90% to 96% found once. The sequenced sample was T cells isolated from PBMCs. Every receptor here comes from a human donor in good health.

The chain combines TRBV6-5 with TRBJ1-3; weak D call: TRBD1 (6 bases). The CDR3 loop spans 15 amino acids. The germline V and J ends were trimmed by 6 bases and 1 base, with 13 bases remaining between them. CDR1 is MNHEY and CDR2 is SVGAGI in the germline V gene. CDR3 nucleotides: TGTGCCAGCAGCCCTACAGGGTTTTCTGGAAACACCATATATTTT. Residues: CASSPTGFSGNTIYF.

This clone has only one observation. CDR3: CASSFLKDTQYF. The DNA of the CDR3 is TGTGCCAGCAGCTTTCTAAAAGATACGCAGTATTTT. The rearrangement links TRBV7-9 to TRBJ2-3; D ambiguous. The V gene's germline CDR1 is SEHNR and CDR2 FQNEAQ (reference sequence). The CDR3 covers 12 residues. V was clipped by 3 bases and J by 5 bases, with 6 bases between them.

V usage is TRBV6-1 and J usage is TRBJ2-5, with a weak D call TRBD2 (6 bases). The germline V gene encodes CDR1 MNHNS and CDR2 SASEGT. V shed 1 base and J shed 1 base, with 10 bases lying between them. The CDR3 spans 15 residues. CDR3 in amino acids: CASSEGGTTQETQYF. The CDR3 DNA sequence: TGTGCCAGCAGTGAAGGCGGGACCACCCAAGAGACCCAGTACTTC.

This chain links TRBV5-6 with TRBJ2-5; 10 bases are a match to TRBD1. With 4 bases clipped from V and 4 bases from J, the junction kept 10 bases outside the gene matches. This CDR3 is 16 amino acids long. CDR1 and CDR2 from the germline V gene are SGHDT and YYEEEE. The CDR3 reads CASSQIRDRGGETQYF. The CDR3, as DNA: TGTGCCAGCAGCCAAATCCGGGACAGGGGAGGAGAGACCCAGTACTTC.

The rearrangement links TRBV28 to TRBJ2-7; weak D call: TRBD2 (7 bases). V gave up 5 bases and J gave up 6 bases, with 17 bases separating them. Germline V gives CDR1 MDHEN, CDR2 SYDVKM. The CDR3 consists of 14 residues. The CDR3 nucleotides read TGTGCCAGCAGTACCACGGGGGGCATAGGCGAGCAGTACTTC. Protein product: CASSTTGGIGEQYF.

This chain connects TRBV27 to TRBJ2-2, with D perhaps matching TRBD2 (6 bases). Germline V gene lookup returns CDR1 MNHEY and CDR2 SMNVEV (reference sequence). V was shortened by 2 bases and J by 5 bases, with 9 bases between the two germline ends. This CDR3 contains 14 residues. In nucleotides, the CDR3 is TGTGCCAGCAGTTTAGGAGGGGAGACCGGGGAGCTGTTTTTT. As protein: CASSLGGETGELFF.

CDR3 amino acids: CASSTGPRTNEKLFF. DNA of the CDR3: TGTGCCAGTAGTACAGGGCCTCGAACTAATGAAAAACTGTTTTTT. The chain carries TRBV19 and TRBJ1-4; possible D gene TRBD1, 5 bases. V was shortened by 4 bases and J by 1 base, with 10 bases between the two germline ends. From germline, CDR1 is LNHDA and CDR2 SQIVND (reference sequence). This CDR3 contains 15 residues.

The sample holds a few counts of this clone. The rearrangement links TRBV7-9 to TRBJ1-1; D not resolved. Trimming cost V 1 base and J 3 bases, with 6 bases left between them. The CDR3 is 13 residues long. CDR1 SEHNR and CDR2 FQNEAQ come from the germline V gene (reference sequence). The CDR3 nucleotides read TGTGCCAGCAGCTTAGGGTCGGACACTGAAGCTTTCTTT. Protein sequence: CASSLGSDTEAFF. The full variable domain, completed using reference TRBV7-9 and TRBJ1-1, is DTGVSQNPRHKITKRGQNVTFRCDPISEHNRLYWYRQTLGQGPEFLTYFQNEAQLEKSRLLSDRFSAERPKGSFSTLEIQRTEQGDSAMYLCASSLGSDTEAFFGQGTRLTVV.

The rearrangement links TRBV10-3 to TRBJ2-3; 8 positions match TRBD2. V dropped 6 bases and J dropped 1; count of bases not matched to a gene: 3. Germline V gives CDR1 ENHRY, CDR2 SYGVKD. The CDR3 length is 14 residues. The CDR3 coding sequence is TGTGCCATCAGCAAGACTAGCGGCACAGATACGCAGTATTTT. Translated: CAISKTSGTDTQYF.

The chain couples TRBV27 to TRBJ2-1, with 7 bases that match TRBD1. The germline CDR1 and CDR2 sequences are MNHEY and SMNVEV (reference sequence). This CDR3 spans 15 amino acids. The V gene end was trimmed by 6 bases and the J gene end by 7 bases; junction bases not matched to a gene: 12. This CDR3 is CASRSRQGRRNEQFF. As DNA, the CDR3 is TGTGCCAGCAGATCCCGACAGGGAAGGAGGAATGAGCAGTTCTTC.

This clone came up once. V gene TRBV13 combines with J gene TRBJ1-5, with TRBD1 matching 12 bases. Germline-derived CDR1 and CDR2 are PRHDT and FYEKMQ (reference sequence). V trimming: 6 bases; J trimming: 6 bases; junction bases outside the gene matches: 9. The CDR3 contains 16 residues. Here the CDR3 reads CASSSGGQGAGQPQHF. The DNA for the CDR3 is TGTGCCAGCAGTTCAGGGGGACAGGGGGCCGGTCAGCCCCAGCATTTT. Variable domain in full (rest from reference TRBV13 and TRBJ1-5): AAGVIQSPRHLIKEKRETATLKCYPIPRHDTVYWYQQGPGQDPQFLISFYEKMQSDKGSIPDRFSAQQFSDYHSELNMSSLELGDSALYFCASSSGGQGAGQPQHFGDGTRLSIL.

The chain links TRBV4-1 to TRBJ2-1; D ambiguous. The CDR3 spans 17 residues. CDR1 and CDR2 (germline): MGHRA, YSYEKL. Between the trimmed V and J ends, which lost 1 base and 8 bases, there was a span of 21 bases. DNA of the CDR3: TGCGCCAGCAGCCAAGTGTTCCTCCCAAAGAGAAAGCATGAGCAGTTCTTC. Protein product: CASSQVFLPKRKHEQFF.

This CDR3 is CASSHETGYGTEAFF. The CDR3 coding sequence is TGTGCCAGCAGCCATGAGACGGGATACGGCACTGAAGCTTTCTTT. The chain is built from TRBV14 and TRBJ1-1; no clear D gene. The germline CDR1 and CDR2 sequences are SGHDN and FVKESK. The CDR3 length is 15 residues. V lost 3 bases and J 4 bases, leaving 15 bases between the germline ends.

This chain joins TRBV7-8 and TRBJ1-2; 7 nucleotides match TRBD1. The length of the CDR3 is 13 residues. Germline V gene lookup returns CDR1 SGHVS and CDR2 FQNEAQ. With V trimmed by 5 bases and J by 1 base, 1 base remained unmatched. CDR3 DNA: TGTGCCAGCAGCGGGGACAGTAACTATGGCTACACCTTC. Translation: CASSGDSNYGYTF.

V usage is TRBV5-4 and J usage is TRBJ2-2; D may be TRBD2 (6 bases). Trimming pared 0 bases from V and 7 bases from J, leaving 10 bases between. CDR3 size: 14 residues. Germline assignment: CDR1 SGHNT and CDR2 YYREEE (reference sequence). CDR3 loop: CASSLVGGYGELFF. CDR3 DNA: TGTGCCAGCAGCTTGGTTGGGGGGTACGGGGAGCTGTTTTTT.

The chain recombines TRBV29-1 with TRBJ1-4; no firm D call. V lost 2 bases and J 8 bases, leaving 12 bases between the germline ends. The CDR3 totals 13 residues. CDR1 and CDR2 from the germline V gene are SQVTM and ANQGSEA. The CDR3 loop is CSVELRVWEKLFF. The CDR3 DNA sequence: TGCAGCGTTGAATTGCGCGTATGGGAAAAACTGTTTTTT.

V is TRBV29-1 and J is TRBJ2-1, with D possibly being TRBD1 (6 bases). The ends were cut back, 6 bases at V and 5 bases at J, with 17 bases in the middle. This CDR3 region has 14 residues. Germline V lookup: CDR1 SQVTM, CDR2 ANQGSEA. This CDR3 reads CSVPDQGLDNEQFF. The CDR3 region has the DNA TGCAGCGTACCAGACCAGGGGTTGGACAATGAGCAGTTCTTC.

This chain joins TRBV9 and TRBJ2-1; weak D call: TRBD2 (6 bases). There are 15 residues in the CDR3. With 5 bases removed from V and 5 bases from J, the gap between germline ends came to 17 bases. CDR1 is SGDLS and CDR2 is YYNGEE in the germline V gene. CDR3 loop: CASSPFGGTDNEQFF. As DNA, the CDR3 is TGTGCCAGCAGTCCCTTTGGGGGGACCGACAATGAGCAGTTCTTC. The whole variable domain, filled in from reference TRBV9 and TRBJ2-1, reads DSGVTQTPKHLITATGQRVTLRCSPRSGDLSVYWYQQSLDQGLQFLIQYYNGEERAKGNILERFSAQQFPDLHSELNLSSLELGDSALYFCASSPFGGTDNEQFFGPGTRLTVL.

This clone was found once. CDR3 nucleotide sequence: TGCGCCAGCAGCTTGGTCAGTGGAGGGACCTTGATAGCTAACTATGGCTACACCTTC. Translated, it gives CASSLVSGGTLIANYGYTF. The V and J genes are TRBV5-1 and TRBJ1-2, with D maybe TRBD1 (5 bases). This CDR3 spans 19 amino acids. Germline V gene data show CDR1 as SGHRS and CDR2 as YFSETQ. Trimming shortened V by 0 bases and J by 0 bases, and 21 bases separated the two germline ends.

The V call is TRBV5-6, the J call TRBJ1-1, with D unclear. V was pared by 4 bases and J by 2 bases, with 12 bases between. The germline CDR1 and CDR2 sequences are SGHDT and YYEEEE. The CDR3 is 14 amino acids. CDR3 loop: CASSTSGINTEAFF. The CDR3 coding sequence is TGTGCCAGCAGCACATCGGGAATAAACACTGAAGCTTTCTTT.

The chain links TRBV6-1 to TRBJ1-5; 8 nucleotides line up with TRBD1. CDR1 is MNHNS, CDR2 SASEGT, per germline. V gave up 6 bases and J gave up 2 bases; unmatched junction bases: 6. The CDR3 covers 15 residues. The CDR3, as DNA: TGTGCCAGCAGCGTGACAGGGGACCGCAATCAGCCCCAGCATTTT. Translated, it gives CASSVTGDRNQPQHF.

This chain connects TRBV6-1 to TRBJ2-2, with no clear D. The CDR3 sequence is 16 residues long. V lost 2 bases, J lost 1 base, and 11 bases lay in between. From germline, CDR1 is MNHNS and CDR2 SASEGT. CDR3 nucleotides: TGTGCCAGCAGTGAAAGTGAGACTCGGAACACCGGGGAGCTGTTTTTT. It is translated as CASSESETRNTGELFF.

V gene TRBV4-2 combines with J gene TRBJ2-7; 11 bases are shared with TRBD2. The germline gives CDR1 LGHNA, CDR2 YNFKEQ. V was clipped by 2 bases and J by 6 bases; unmatched bases: 6. The CDR3 is made up of 15 amino acids. The CDR3 is CASSQLLAGDAEQYF. The CDR3 nucleotides read TGTGCCAGCAGCCAACTACTAGCGGGAGACGCCGAGCAGTACTTC.

The chain employs TRBV19 and TRBJ2-7; 10 bases match TRBD2. There are 17 residues in the CDR3. Trimming at V came to 4 bases and at J to 2 bases, leaving 11 bases not matched to a gene. Germline V CDR1 and CDR2: LNHDA, SQIVND (reference sequence). The CDR3 nucleotides read TGTGCCAGTAGTACTATAAACCTAGCGGGAGTAACCTACGAGCAGTACTTC. This codes for CASSTINLAGVTYEQYF. Full variable domain (missing parts from reference TRBV19 and TRBJ2-7): DGGITQSPKYLFRKEGQNVTLSCEQNLNHDAMYWYRQDPGQGLRLIYYSQIVNDFQKGDIAEGYSVSREKKESFPLTVTSAQKNPTAFYLCASSTINLAGVTYEQYFGPGTRLTVT.

Worth noting for this clone: At the DNA level, this CDR3 is encoded by other sequences in the same sample as well. The genes are TRBV7-3 and TRBJ2-1; possible D gene TRBD2, 6 bases. V lost 6 bases and J lost 0, with 12 bases in between. The CDR3 spans 15 residues. From germline, CDR1 is SGHTA and CDR2 FQGTGA. CDR3 protein: CASSLGGNSYNEQFF. DNA for the CDR3: TGTGCCAGCAGTTTGGGCGGGAACTCCTACAATGAGCAGTTCTTC.

This rearrangement joins TRBV5-4 to TRBJ2-7; 7 bases agree with TRBD2. The CDR3 has 17 amino acids. Trimming cost V 4 bases and J 2 bases; bases outside gene matches: 15. Per germline, CDR1 SGHNT and CDR2 YYREEE (reference sequence). CDR3 sequence reads: CASSHKGWTSRPYEQYF. The CDR3 DNA sequence: TGTGCCAGCAGCCACAAAGGATGGACTAGTCGACCCTACGAGCAGTACTTC.